This paragraph reports one T cell receptor (beta chain). Sequencing used immunoSEQ multiplex PCR; TCRdb keeps in-frame clones, though not all of them. This table holds 90,000 or so clones, 83% found once. The data belong to a study of blood T cell repertoires in COVID-19. Study as a whole: Sample material is recorded as cDNA or gDNA derived from T cells, B-cell-depleted T cells, or PBMCs.

The germline CDR1 and CDR2 sequences are SNHLY and FYNNEI. V was pared by 6 bases and J by 3 bases, with 15 bases between. The CDR3 consists of 14 residues. Sequences were obtained from peripheral blood. The chain recombines TRBV2 with TRBJ2-7; a possible D gene is TRBD1 (6 bases). The clonotype comes from a human donor in a cohort sampled during active COVID-19. The CDR3 is CASSDGTPDYEQYF. The CDR3 coding sequence is TGTGCCAGCAGCGACGGGACACCAGACTACGAGCAGTACTTC.